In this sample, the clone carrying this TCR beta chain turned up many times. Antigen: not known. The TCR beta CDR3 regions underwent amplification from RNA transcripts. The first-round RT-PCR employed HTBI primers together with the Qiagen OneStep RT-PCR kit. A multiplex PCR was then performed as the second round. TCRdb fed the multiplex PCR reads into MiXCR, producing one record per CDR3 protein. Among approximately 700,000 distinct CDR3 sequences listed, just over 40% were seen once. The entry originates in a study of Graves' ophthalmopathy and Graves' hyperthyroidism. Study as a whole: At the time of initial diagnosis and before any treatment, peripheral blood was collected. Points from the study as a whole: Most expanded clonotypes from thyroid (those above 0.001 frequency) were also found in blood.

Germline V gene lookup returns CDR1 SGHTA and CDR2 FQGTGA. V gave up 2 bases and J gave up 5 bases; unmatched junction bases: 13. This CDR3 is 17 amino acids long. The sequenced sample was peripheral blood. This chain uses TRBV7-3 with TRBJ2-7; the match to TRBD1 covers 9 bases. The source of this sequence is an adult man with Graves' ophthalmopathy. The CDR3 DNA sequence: TGTGCCAGCAGCTTACCCGTAGCGACAGGGGGGGAAGACGAGCAGTACTTC. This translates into CASSLPVATGGEDEQYF.